Here is one TCR beta chain with its context. The antigen remains unidentified. The entry originates in a study of OX40 agonist ivuxolimab in advanced cancers. Overall study results and limits: Specificity for antigen went undetermined in the expanded peripheral T cells.

The ends were cut back, 5 bases at V and 13 bases at J, with 25 bases in the middle. In germline, CDR1 is KGHSH, CDR2 LQKENI. The CDR3 is 15 amino acids. Repertoires were generated with immunoSEQ multiplex PCR, while TCRdb's copy carries only in-frame clones and drops some. Of more than 80,000 clones in the sample, about 91% are singletons; the top ten hold 0.25% to 0.35%. Exclusion of a patient followed from autoimmune disease history or systemic immunosuppression. Blood specimens came from baseline, cycle 4 day 1, and cycle 7 day 1. The sequencing here drew on CD4+ or CD8+ T cells sorted from blood, taken in a trial of the OX40 agonist ivuxolimab. The genes are TRBV18 and TRBJ2-3; D may be TRBD1 (5 bases). This receptor was taken from an adult with an advanced solid tumor such as melanoma, head and neck, liver or kidney cancer. CDR3 DNA: TGTGCCAGCTCATCCGGACAAAGCCTCGGCAGTTTGGAGTATTTT. Protein sequence: CASSSGQSLGSLEYF.